The 10 T cell receptor beta chains given below trace back to one sample, sequenced in a study of shared clonotypes between healthy human individuals. Sequencing was performed with immunoSEQ multiplex PCR; in TCRdb, only in-frame clones are kept and a portion is missing. In the table there are roughly 1.5 million clones, approximately 98% of which are singletons. Sequencing was done on a sample of naive CD4+ T cells sorted from blood. Subset defined: CD45RA+ positively selected. The receptor source for this set is a man younger than 45 in good health.

This clone was seen once. V and J are TRBV7-2 and TRBJ2-3; 9 nucleotides agree with TRBD1. V lost 6 bases and J lost 4; bases outside the gene matches: 8. This CDR3 spans 15 amino acids. Germline loops: CDR1 SGHTA, CDR2 FQGNSA. The CDR3 reads CASRRDREVADTQYF. The CDR3 nucleotides are TGTGCCAGCAGGCGGGACAGGGAGGTTGCAGATACGCAGTATTTT.

The genes are TRBV15 and TRBJ2-1, with D hard to call. The V end was cut by 5 bases, the J end by 4 bases, with 3 bases between. The CDR3 is 11 amino acids. Germline CDR1 and CDR2: LNHNV and YYDKDF (reference sequence). The CDR3 sequence: CATSDYNEQFF. The CDR3 region has the DNA TGTGCCACCAGCGATTACAATGAGCAGTTCTTC.

The chain links TRBV27 to TRBJ2-1; D tentatively reads TRBD1 or TRBD2 (5 bases each). CDR1 is MNHEY, CDR2 SMNVEV, per germline (reference sequence). The V end lost 3 bases, the J end lost 7 bases, and 13 bases lay between the germline ends. The CDR3 totals 14 residues. The CDR3 DNA sequence: TGTGCCAGCAGTTTCGGACACTCGGGGAATGAGCAGTTCTTC. Protein: CASSFGHSGNEQFF.

The rearrangement uses TRBV9 and TRBJ2-1; 14 bases line up with TRBD2. The germline V gene encodes CDR1 SGDLS and CDR2 YYNGEE. Trimming removed 4 bases from V and 8 bases from J; junction bases left unmatched: 2. The CDR3 sequence is 14 residues long. The CDR3 is CASSPGLAGDEQFF. The CDR3 bases are TGTGCCAGCAGCCCGGGACTAGCGGGGGATGAGCAGTTCTTC.

This chain joins TRBV5-1 and TRBJ2-7; D gene uncertain. The CDR3 is 12 residues long. Trimming took off 3 bases at V and 2 bases at J, with 6 bases between the two ends. CDR1 and CDR2 from the germline V gene are SGHRS and YFSETQ. For the CDR3, the DNA is TGCGCCAGCAGCTCCTCTACCTACGAGCAGTACTTC. Protein product: CASSSSTYEQYF.

The chain combines TRBV5-1 with TRBJ2-2; D is uncertain. The CDR3 contains 14 residues. Trimming left V 2 bases short and J 6 bases short, with 11 bases between. CDR1 and CDR2 (germline): SGHRS, YFSETQ. The CDR3 here is CASSFYELPGELFF. The CDR3 nucleotides are TGCGCCAGCAGCTTTTACGAACTCCCCGGGGAGCTGTTTTTT.

This chain joins TRBV5-1 and TRBJ2-7; TRBD2 matches 11 bases. There are 15 residues in the CDR3. Per germline, CDR1 SGHRS and CDR2 YFSETQ. V shed 4 bases and J 2 bases; nucleotides not matched to a gene: 5. As DNA, the CDR3 is TGCGCCAGCAGCCCACTAGCGGGAGTCACCTACGAGCAGTACTTC. This translates into CASSPLAGVTYEQYF.

The rearrangement joins TRBV5-1 to TRBJ2-2; either TRBD1 or TRBD2 may supply D (5 bases each). V dropped 5 bases and J dropped 4 bases, with 15 bases sitting between them. CDR3 length equals 15 residues. Germline CDR1 and CDR2: SGHRS and YFSETQ. CDR3 coding DNA: TGCGCCAGCAGTGCCGGGACCCTCGCCACCGGGGAGCTGTTTTTT. Its protein product is CASSAGTLATGELFF.

This chain joins TRBV7-9 and TRBJ2-1, with D hard to call. The CDR3 spans 15 residues. The V gene lost 5 bases and the J gene lost 2 bases, with 13 bases spanning the gap. Germline V lookup: CDR1 SEHNR, CDR2 FQNEAQ (reference sequence). The DNA for the CDR3 is TGTGCCAGCAGCAGGGCCCTAGTACCCTACAATGAGCAGTTCTTC. Its protein is CASSRALVPYNEQFF.

The rearrangement uses TRBV29-1 and TRBJ1-1; D not resolved. CDR3 length: 13 residues. CDR1 SQVTM and CDR2 ANQGSEA come from the germline V gene. The V and J ends lost 4 bases and 3 bases respectively, with 12 bases between them. CDR3 sequence: CSVVISFDTEAFF. The CDR3, as DNA: TGCAGCGTTGTAATCTCATTCGACACTGAAGCTTTCTTT.